This is a list of T cell receptor beta chains from one sample in a study of blood T cell repertoires in COVID-19. The repertoire was sequenced with immunoSEQ multiplex PCR; TCRdb's copy has only in-frame clones and lacks some. The sample contains 40,000 to 45,000 clones, 86% of which appear only once. The sequenced material came from peripheral blood. The receptors stem from a man aged 60 to 75 with active COVID-19. CDR3s include the opening cysteine and the closing phenylalanine or tryptophan. A D gene is named only where the DNA matches it firmly.

TRBJ1-2 | TRBV6-2/TRBV6-3 | - | TGTGCCAGCAGTTTCCTTCCCGACGACCGAGGCTATGGCTACACCTTC | CASSFLPDDRGYGYTF
TRBJ2-1 | TRBV29-1 | - | TGCAGCGTTGAACTCCCCGTCCTAAAGTACAATGAGCAGTTCTTC | CSVELPVLKYNEQFF
TRBJ1-5 | TRBV6-6 | - | TGTGCCAGCAGTCAACCGGGAGGTTTAGGGCCCCAGCATTTT | CASSQPGGLGPQHF
TRBJ1-1 | TRBV25-1 | TRBD1 | TGTGCCAGCAGTGAACAGGGGGCGAACACTGAAGCTTTCTTT | CASSEQGANTEAFF
TRBJ2-1 | TRBV29-1 | - | TGCAGCGTTGAGGCACAGGTCTCCTACAATGAGCAGTTCTTC | CSVEAQVSYNEQFF
TRBJ1-1 | TRBV19 | - | TGTGCCAGTAGTATAACGGGGGTTAGGGAATCTGAAGCTTTCTTT | CASSITGVRESEAFF
TRBJ2-7 | TRBV4-1 | - | TGCGCCAGCAGCCAAGTTGGGCCCTACGAGCAGTACTTC | CASSQVGPYEQYF
TRBJ2-4 | TRBV30 | TRBD2 | TGTGCCTGGACGGGGGGACTAGCGGGAAACATTCAGTACTTC | CAWTGGLAGNIQYF
TRBJ1-1 | TRBV4-1 | - | TGCGCCAGCAGCACCCTGGTGAGAGGGAAGTCGGGAACTGAAGCTTTCTTT | CASSTLVRGKSGTEAFF
TRBJ2-7 | TRBV5-1 | TRBD1 | TGCGCCAGCAGCCAAGAGCCAGGGGGCGCGGGGGAGCAGTACTTC | CASSQEPGGAGEQYF
TRBJ1-1 | TRBV28 | - | TGTGCCAGCAGTTTAGCGGGGACTGAAGCTTTCTTT | CASSLAGTEAFF